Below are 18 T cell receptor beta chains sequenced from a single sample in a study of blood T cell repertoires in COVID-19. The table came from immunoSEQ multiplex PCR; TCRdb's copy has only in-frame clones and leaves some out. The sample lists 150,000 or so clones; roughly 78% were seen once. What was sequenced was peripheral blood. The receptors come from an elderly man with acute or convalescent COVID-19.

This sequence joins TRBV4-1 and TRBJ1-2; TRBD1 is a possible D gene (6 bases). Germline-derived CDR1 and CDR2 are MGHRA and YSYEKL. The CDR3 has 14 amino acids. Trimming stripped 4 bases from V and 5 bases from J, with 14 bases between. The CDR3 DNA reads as TGCGCCAGCAGCCTTCAGGACAGCGAATATGGCTACACCTTC. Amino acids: CASSLQDSEYGYTF.

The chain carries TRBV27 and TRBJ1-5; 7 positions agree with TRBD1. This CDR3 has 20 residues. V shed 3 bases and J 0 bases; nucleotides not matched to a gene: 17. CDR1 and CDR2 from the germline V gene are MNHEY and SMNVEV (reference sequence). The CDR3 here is CASSFNRGPGVIGSNQPQHF. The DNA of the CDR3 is TGTGCCAGCAGTTTCAACAGGGGACCCGGGGTAATTGGTAGCAATCAGCCCCAGCATTTT.

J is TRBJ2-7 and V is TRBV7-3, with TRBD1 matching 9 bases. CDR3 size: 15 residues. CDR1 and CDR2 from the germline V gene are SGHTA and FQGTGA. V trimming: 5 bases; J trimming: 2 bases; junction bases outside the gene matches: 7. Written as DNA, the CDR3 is TGTGCCAGCAGCACAGGGGGCCCAGGTCCCTACGAGCAGTACTTC. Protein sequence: CASSTGGPGPYEQYF. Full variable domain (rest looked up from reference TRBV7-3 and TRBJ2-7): GAGVSQTPSNKVTEKGKYVELRCDPISGHTALYWYRQSLGQGPEFLIYFQGTGAADDSGLPNDRFFAVRPEGSVSTLKIQRTERGDSAVYLCASSTGGPGPYEQYFGPGTRLTVT.

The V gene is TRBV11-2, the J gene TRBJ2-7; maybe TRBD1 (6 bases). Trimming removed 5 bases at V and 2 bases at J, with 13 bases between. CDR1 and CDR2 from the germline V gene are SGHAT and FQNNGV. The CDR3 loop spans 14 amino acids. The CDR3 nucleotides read TGTGCCAGCAGCAGGGGGATGTCCGCCTACGAGCAGTACTTC. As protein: CASSRGMSAYEQYF.

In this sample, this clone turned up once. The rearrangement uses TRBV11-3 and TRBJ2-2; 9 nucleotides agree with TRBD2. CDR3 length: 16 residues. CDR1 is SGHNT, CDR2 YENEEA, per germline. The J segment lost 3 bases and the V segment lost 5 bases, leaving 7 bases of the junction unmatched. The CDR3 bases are TGTGCCAGCAGCCAAAGACTAGCGGTGGACACCGGGGAGCTGTTTTTT. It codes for CASSQRLAVDTGELFF.

The CDR3, as DNA: TGTGCCAGCAGCTTAGTGGCGGGGGGGAACACTGAAGCTTTCTTT. Translating it yields CASSLVAGGNTEAFF. The chain is built from TRBV11-3 and TRBJ1-1, with a weak D call TRBD1 (5 bases). Per germline, CDR1 SGHNT and CDR2 YENEEA. The CDR3 sequence is 15 residues long. V was clipped by 1 base and J by 1 base, with 10 bases between them.

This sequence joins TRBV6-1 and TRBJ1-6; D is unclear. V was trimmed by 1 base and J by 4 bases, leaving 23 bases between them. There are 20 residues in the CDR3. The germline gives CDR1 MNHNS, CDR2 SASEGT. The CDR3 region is CASSEVWRRGPASYNSPLHF. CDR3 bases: TGTGCCAGCAGTGAAGTCTGGCGCCGGGGTCCGGCATCATATAATTCACCCCTCCACTTT.

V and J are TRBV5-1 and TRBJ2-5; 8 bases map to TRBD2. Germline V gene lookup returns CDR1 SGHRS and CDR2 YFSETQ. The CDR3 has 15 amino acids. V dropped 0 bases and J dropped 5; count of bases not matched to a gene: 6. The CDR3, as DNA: TGCGCCAGCAGCTTGGCTCAGGGCGGGGGGGAGACCCAGTACTTC. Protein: CASSLAQGGGETQYF.

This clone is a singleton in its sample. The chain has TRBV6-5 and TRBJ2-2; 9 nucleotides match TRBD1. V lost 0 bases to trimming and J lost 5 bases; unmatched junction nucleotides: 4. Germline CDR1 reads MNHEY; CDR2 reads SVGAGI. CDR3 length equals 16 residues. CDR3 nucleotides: TGTGCCAGCAGTTACTCCGACAGGGGGGAGACCGGGGAGCTGTTTTTT. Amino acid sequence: CASSYSDRGETGELFF.

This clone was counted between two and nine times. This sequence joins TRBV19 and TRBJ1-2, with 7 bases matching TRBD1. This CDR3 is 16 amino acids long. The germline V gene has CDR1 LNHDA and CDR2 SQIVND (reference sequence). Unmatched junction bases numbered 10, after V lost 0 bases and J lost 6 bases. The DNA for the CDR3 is TGTGCCAGTAGTATAGATCGGGTACAGGGGAAAGATGGCTACACCTTC. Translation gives CASSIDRVQGKDGYTF. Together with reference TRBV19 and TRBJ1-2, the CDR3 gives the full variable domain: DGGITQSPKYLFRKEGQNVTLSCEQNLNHDAMYWYRQDPGQGLRLIYYSQIVNDFQKGDIAEGYSVSREKKESFPLTVTSAQKNPTAFYLCASSIDRVQGKDGYTFGSGTRLTVV.

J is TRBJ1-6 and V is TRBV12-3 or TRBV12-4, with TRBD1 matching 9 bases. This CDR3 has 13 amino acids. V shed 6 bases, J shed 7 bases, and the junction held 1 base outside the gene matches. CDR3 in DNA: TGTGCCAGCAGCACAGGGGGCAATTCACCCCTCCACTTT. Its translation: CASSTGGNSPLHF.

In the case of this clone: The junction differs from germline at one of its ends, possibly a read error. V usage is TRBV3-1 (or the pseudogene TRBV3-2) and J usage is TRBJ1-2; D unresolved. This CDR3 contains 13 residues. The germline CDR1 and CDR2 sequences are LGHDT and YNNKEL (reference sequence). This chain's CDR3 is CASSQTTGVFAAF. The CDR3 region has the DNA TGTGCCAGCAGCCAAACGACCGGCGTATTCGCGGCCTTC.

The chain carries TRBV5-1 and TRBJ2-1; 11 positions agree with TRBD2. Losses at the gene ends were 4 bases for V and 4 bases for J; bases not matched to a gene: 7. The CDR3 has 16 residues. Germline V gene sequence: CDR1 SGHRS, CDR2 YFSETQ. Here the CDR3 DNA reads TGCGCCAGCAGCCCGCTAGCGGGGGGCGCGTACAATGAGCAGTTCTTC. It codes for CASSPLAGGAYNEQFF.

CDR3 protein: CAIAASSDTQYF. As DNA, the CDR3 is TGTGCCATCGCAGCTAGCTCAGATACGCAGTATTTT. The gene calls are TRBV10-3 and TRBJ2-3; the D gene is possibly TRBD2 (5 bases). CDR3 size: 12 residues. CDR1 ENHRY and CDR2 SYGVKD come from the germline V gene. Between the trimmed V and J ends, which lost 8 bases and 4 bases, there was a span of 10 bases.

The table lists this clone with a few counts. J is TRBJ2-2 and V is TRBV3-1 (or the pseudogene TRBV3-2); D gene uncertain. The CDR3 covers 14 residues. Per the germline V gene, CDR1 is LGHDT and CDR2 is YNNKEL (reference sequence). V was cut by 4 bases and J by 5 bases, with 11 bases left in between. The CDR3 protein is CASSPLAGTGELFF. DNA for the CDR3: TGTGCCAGCAGCCCCTTAGCTGGGACCGGGGAGCTGTTTTTT.

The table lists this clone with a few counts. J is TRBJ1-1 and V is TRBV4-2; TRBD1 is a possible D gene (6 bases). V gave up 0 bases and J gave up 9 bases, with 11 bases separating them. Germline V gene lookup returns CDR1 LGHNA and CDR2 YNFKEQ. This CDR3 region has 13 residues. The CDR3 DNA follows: TGTGCCAGCAGCCAAGAACAGGGACGGAAAGCTTTCTTT. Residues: CASSQEQGRKAFF.

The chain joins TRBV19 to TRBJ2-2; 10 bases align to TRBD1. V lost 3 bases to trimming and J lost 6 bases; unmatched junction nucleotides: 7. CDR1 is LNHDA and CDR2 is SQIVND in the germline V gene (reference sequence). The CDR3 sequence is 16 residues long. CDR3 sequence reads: CASSMDRGAESGELFF. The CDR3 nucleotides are TGTGCCAGTAGTATGGACAGGGGGGCAGAATCCGGGGAGCTGTTTTTT.

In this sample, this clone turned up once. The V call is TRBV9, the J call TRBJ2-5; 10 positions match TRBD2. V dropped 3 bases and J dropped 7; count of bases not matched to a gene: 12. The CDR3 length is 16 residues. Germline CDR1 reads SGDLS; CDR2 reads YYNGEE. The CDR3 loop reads CASSATSSGGRGTQYF. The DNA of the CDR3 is TGTGCCAGCAGCGCCACGTCTAGCGGGGGCCGGGGGACCCAGTACTTC.